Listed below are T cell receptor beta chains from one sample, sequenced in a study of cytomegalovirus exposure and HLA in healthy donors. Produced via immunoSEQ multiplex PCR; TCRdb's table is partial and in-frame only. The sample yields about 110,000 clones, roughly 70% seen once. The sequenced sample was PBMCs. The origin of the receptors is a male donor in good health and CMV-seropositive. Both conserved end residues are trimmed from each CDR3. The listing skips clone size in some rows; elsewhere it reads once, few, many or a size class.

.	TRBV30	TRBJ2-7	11	AWSVRSSYEQY
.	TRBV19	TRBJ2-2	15	ASSPPGLAGLTGELF
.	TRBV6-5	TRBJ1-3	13	ASSRDRSSGNTIY
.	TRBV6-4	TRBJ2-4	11	ASSDGPKNIQY
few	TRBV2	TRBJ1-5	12	ASSVQGARQPQH
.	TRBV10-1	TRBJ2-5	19	ASSESGDRGPDPRVQETQY
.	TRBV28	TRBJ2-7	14	ASIGSPGQDPYEQY
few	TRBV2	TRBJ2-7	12	AYTRRGMVHEQY
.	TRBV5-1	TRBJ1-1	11	ASSSRGLAEAF
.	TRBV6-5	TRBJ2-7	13	ASSYPDRNPYEQY
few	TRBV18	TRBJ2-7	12	ASSPLQGAGEQY
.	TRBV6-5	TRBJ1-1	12	ASSRGLGNTEAF
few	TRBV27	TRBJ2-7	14	ASSLAGTVGAYEQY
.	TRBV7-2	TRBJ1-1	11	ASTWTPNTEAF
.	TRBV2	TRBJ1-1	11	ASSEAGQGEAF
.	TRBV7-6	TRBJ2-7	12	ASSARDRAYEQY
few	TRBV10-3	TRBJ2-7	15	AISEALSGRSTYEQY
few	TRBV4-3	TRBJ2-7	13	ASSQGQGTHYEQY
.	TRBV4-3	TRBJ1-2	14	ASSQDWAPSLYGYT
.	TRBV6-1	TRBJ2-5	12	ASKSGGAQETQY
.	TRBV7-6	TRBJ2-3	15	ASSLASPGGYTDTQY
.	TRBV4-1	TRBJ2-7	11	ASSQEGLVKQY
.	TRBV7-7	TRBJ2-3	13	ASSLSPIGTDTQY
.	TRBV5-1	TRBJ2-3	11	ASSLGATDTQY
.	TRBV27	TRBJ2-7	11	ASSPYTRQGEY
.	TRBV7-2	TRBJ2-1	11	ASSPGVGRPQF
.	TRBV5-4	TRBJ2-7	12	ASSLGQGAYEQY
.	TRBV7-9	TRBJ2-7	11	ASSLGNPGEQY
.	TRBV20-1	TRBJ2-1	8	RREGCEQF
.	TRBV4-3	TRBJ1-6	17	ASSQAMVVGLYANSPLH
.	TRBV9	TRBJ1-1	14	ASSGGMGQGSTEAF
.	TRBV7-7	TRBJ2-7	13	ASSLALGQNYEQY
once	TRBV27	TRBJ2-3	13	ASSLSRSGTDTQY
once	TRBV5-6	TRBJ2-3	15	ASSLLIGTGNADTQY
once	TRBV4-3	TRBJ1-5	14	ASSQDWRGHNQPQH
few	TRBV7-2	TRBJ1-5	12	ASSLGPYSATQH
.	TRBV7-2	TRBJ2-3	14	ASSLSKRGSTDTQY
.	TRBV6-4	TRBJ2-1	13	ASSGTSGGYNEQF
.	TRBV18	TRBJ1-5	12	ASSPRDQSGPQH
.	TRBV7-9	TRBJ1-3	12	ASSLAIHPNTIY
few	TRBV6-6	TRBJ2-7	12	ASSETSGRIEQY
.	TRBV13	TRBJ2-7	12	ASSLLGTGGEQY
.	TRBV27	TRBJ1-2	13	ASSYSDSRNYGYT
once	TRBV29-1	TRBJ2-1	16	SVPLSPAGGTQDNEQF
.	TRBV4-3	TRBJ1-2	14	ASSHRQGAPTYGYT
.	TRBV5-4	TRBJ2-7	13	ASSLGLTGSYEQY
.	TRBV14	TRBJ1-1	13	ASSPQVIMNTEAF